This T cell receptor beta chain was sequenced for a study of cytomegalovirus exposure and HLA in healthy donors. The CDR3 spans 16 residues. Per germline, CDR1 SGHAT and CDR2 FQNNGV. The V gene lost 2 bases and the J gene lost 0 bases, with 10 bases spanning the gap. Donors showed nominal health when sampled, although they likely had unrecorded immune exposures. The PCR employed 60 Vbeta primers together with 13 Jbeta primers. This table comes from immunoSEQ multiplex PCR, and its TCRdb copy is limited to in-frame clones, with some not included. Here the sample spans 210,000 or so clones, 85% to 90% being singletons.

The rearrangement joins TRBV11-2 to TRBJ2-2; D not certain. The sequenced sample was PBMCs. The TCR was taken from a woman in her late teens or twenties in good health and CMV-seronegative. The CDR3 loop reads CASSLLSRSNTGELFF. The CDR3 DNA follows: TGTGCCAGCAGCTTACTATCGCGTTCGAACACCGGGGAGCTGTTTTTT.